The entry below gives a single T cell receptor (beta chain) sequence along with its context. These data originate in a study of cytomegalovirus exposure and HLA in healthy donors. The study ran its PCR with 60 Vbeta and 13 Jbeta primers. Clones were sequenced by immunoSEQ multiplex PCR, and TCRdb holds only the in-frame ones, with some missing. The sample lists approximately 180,000 clones, roughly 86% occurring once. CDR3 length: 14 amino acids. Germline CDR1 reads ENHRY; CDR2 reads SYGVKD. With 10 bases removed from V and 0 bases from J, the gap between germline ends came to 12 bases. The material sequenced was PBMCs. The source is a young woman in good health and CMV-seronegative. The chain joins TRBV10-3 to TRBJ2-2, with D possibly matching TRBD1 (6 bases). The CDR3 DNA sequence: TGTGCCACCAAGGGGGATGCGAACACCGGGGAGCTGTTTTTT. Its protein product is CATKGDANTGELFF.